A selection of T cell receptor beta chains follows, all from one sample in a study of CD8 T cells in Susac syndrome. MiXCR, run by TCRdb on the immunoSEQ multiplex PCR reads, gives a single entry per CDR3 protein. The table records some 190,000 distinct CDR3 sequences, about 95% of them present only once. Sequencing used CD4+ T cells from PBMCs. The receptor source for this set is a human donor in good health. Each CDR3 is given with its conserved first and last residue. Each record gives: CDR3 DNA, CDR3 protein, V gene, J gene, D gene, clone size. A D gene is named only where the DNA matches it firmly. Size values are once, few and many counts, or a class for expanded clones, and some rows have none.

TGCAGTGCTAGACCCATGGAGACTAGCGGGAGGGTCGGTGAGCAGTTCTTC,CSARPMETSGRVGEQFF,TRBV20-1,TRBJ2-1,TRBD2,-
TGCACCACCAGACTAGCCCATGAGCAGTTCTTC,CTTRLAHEQFF,TRBV20-1,TRBJ2-1,TRBD2,-
TGTGCCAGCAGCTCTAGCGGAATCCCCCTTGGATCCTACAATGAGCAGTTCTTC,CASSSSGIPLGSYNEQFF,TRBV27,TRBJ2-1,TRBD2,-
TGCAGTGCTAGAGACATGAGGGGCTACACCTTC,CSARDMRGYTF,TRBV20-1,TRBJ1-2,-,-
TGTGCCAGCACCGGGAGTCCGACCTACGAGCAGTACTTC,CASTGSPTYEQYF,TRBV6-2/TRBV6-3,TRBJ2-7,-,-
TGTGCCAGTAGTATAAGGGCTAGCGGAGGAGGGGATGAGCAGTTCTTC,CASSIRASGGGDEQFF,TRBV19,TRBJ2-1,TRBD2,-
TGTGCCAGCAGTTACTACGGGACACAAAACACTGAAGCTTTCTTT,CASSYYGTQNTEAFF,TRBV6-5,TRBJ1-1,-,-
TGTGCCAGCAGCCCCTTCGGACAGAGCACAGATACGCAGTATTTT,CASSPFGQSTDTQYF,TRBV7-3,TRBJ2-3,-,-
TGTGCCACCAGCAGACTTACAGGGGACGAGCAGTACTTC,CATSRLTGDEQYF,TRBV15,TRBJ2-7,TRBD1,-
TGTGCCAGCACCGGGCCCGGGGGCCCCTACGAGCAGTACTTC,CASTGPGGPYEQYF,TRBV28,TRBJ2-7,-,-
TGTGCCAGTAGTTCCCCGGGACAATTTCTGAGGACCGGGGAGCTGTTTTTT,CASSSPGQFLRTGELFF,TRBV19,TRBJ2-2,-,-
TGTGCCACCCGGCGGAGTGGGAACACCGGGGAGCTGTTTTTT,CATRRSGNTGELFF,TRBV15,TRBJ2-2,-,-
TGCAGCGTTCGGACAGACACAGATACGCAGTATTTT,CSVRTDTDTQYF,TRBV29-1,TRBJ2-3,-,once
TGTGCCTGGAGCCCCGCAGTGTACCAAGAGACCCAGTACTTC,CAWSPAVYQETQYF,TRBV30,TRBJ2-5,-,-
TGTGCCAGCAGCCCGGACCCTCCATCACCGTTCTTC,CASSPDPPSPFF,TRBV7-2,TRBJ2-1,-,-
TGTGCCAGCAGTTTCCTACTAGCGGGAGGGCCGCAAGATACGCAGTATTTT,CASSFLLAGGPQDTQYF,TRBV12-3/TRBV12-4,TRBJ2-3,TRBD2,-
TGTGCCAGCAGTCGACAGGGGAAGGAAGCTTTCTTT,CASSRQGKEAFF,TRBV12-3/TRBV12-4,TRBJ1-1,TRBD1,-
TGTGCCTGGAGCGACGGAATTAATGAAAAACTGTTTTTT,CAWSDGINEKLFF,TRBV30,TRBJ1-4,-,-
TGCAGCGCCTGGGTACGCGAGCAGTACTTC,CSAWVREQYF,TRBV29-1,TRBJ2-7,-,few
TGTGCCAGCAGCTTACTGGGCGGGGCTCCCTACGAGCAGTACTTC,CASSLLGGAPYEQYF,TRBV7-2,TRBJ2-7,-,-
TGTGCCAGCAGTTACGGAACGGGATTAGCCAAAAACATTCAGTACTTC,CASSYGTGLAKNIQYF,TRBV6-6,TRBJ2-4,-,-
TGCAGCGTTGGGACAGGGGGCGCGGAGACCCAGTACTTC,CSVGTGGAETQYF,TRBV29-1,TRBJ2-5,TRBD1,-
TGCGCCAGCAGCCAGACGGACAGGGAATCGGAGACCCAGTACTTC,CASSQTDRESETQYF,TRBV4-3,TRBJ2-5,TRBD1,-
TGTGCCAGCAGCTTAGGCACAGGGGGCAATGAGCAGTTCTTC,CASSLGTGGNEQFF,TRBV7-8,TRBJ2-1,TRBD1,-
TGCAGTGCTAGTCACAGGGGGCTGGTCTATGGCTACACCTTC,CSASHRGLVYGYTF,TRBV20-1,TRBJ1-2,TRBD1,-
TGTGCCAGCAGCCAACAAAACTTTAGGGGCGGCTACAATGAGCAGTTCTTC,CASSQQNFRGGYNEQFF,TRBV14,TRBJ2-1,-,-
TGCGCCAGCAGCCAAGAGGTCAGGACAGATACGCAGTATTTT,CASSQEVRTDTQYF,TRBV4-3,TRBJ2-3,-,-
TGTGCCGTAACACAGGGCTCATCCTACGAGCAGTACTTC,CAVTQGSSYEQYF,TRBV28,TRBJ2-7,-,-
TGTGCCAGCTTATCCACGGTGAACACTGAAGCTTTCTTT,CASLSTVNTEAFF,TRBV28,TRBJ1-1,-,-